The 18 T cell receptor beta chains presented below share a single source sample, sequenced in a study of identical twins' blood T cells. TCRdb ran MiXCR on the 5' RACE reads and lists one entry per CDR3 protein. Of a few hundred thousand distinct CDR3 sequences in the sample, over 25% were seen once. The sequenced sample consisted of PBMCs. Receptors were obtained from a woman between 18 and 55 years old in good health.

This clonotype was detected only a few times. V usage is TRBV10-3 and J usage is TRBJ2-3; 13 nucleotides align to TRBD2. The germline gives CDR1 ENHRY, CDR2 SYGVKD. This CDR3 is built from 16 residues. V shed 3 bases and J 3 bases; nucleotides not matched to a gene: 3. CDR3 loop: CAISDRTSGGTDTQYF. The CDR3 DNA reads as TGTGCCATCAGTGACCGGACTAGCGGGGGTACAGATACGCAGTATTTT.

This clonotype was recorded many times. The genes are TRBV12-3 or TRBV12-4 and TRBJ1-6, with D unclear. The CDR3 contains 14 residues. The V end was cut by 6 bases, the J end by 6 bases, with 12 bases between. CDR3 sequence: CASRQNLLNSPLHF. CDR3 nucleotides: TGTGCCAGCAGGCAAAATCTACTTAATTCACCCCTCCACTTT.

This clonotype was counted a few times. J is TRBJ2-1 and V is TRBV7-2; the match to TRBD1 covers 8 bases. The CDR3 runs to 15 residues. Germline V CDR1 and CDR2: SGHTA, FQGNSA. V lost 2 bases and J lost 2; bases outside the gene matches: 2. This CDR3 is CASSLQGAPYNEQFF. The CDR3 DNA reads TGTGCCAGCAGCTTACAGGGGGCACCCTACAATGAGCAGTTCTTC.

The J gene is TRBJ2-2, the V gene TRBV7-9; TRBD2 might be the D (5 bases). The length of the CDR3 is 14 residues. The V and J ends lost 8 bases and 7 bases respectively, with 17 bases between them. Germline V CDR1 and CDR2: SEHNR, FQNEAQ (reference sequence). DNA of the CDR3: TGTGCCAGCGTCGGGGATGGCGTCCACGGGGAGCTGTTTTTT. This gives the protein CASVGDGVHGELFF.

With respect to this clonotype: One end of the junction is discordant with germline, which a read error may explain. This chain connects TRBV29-1 to TRBJ2-1; 8 bases match TRBD1. Germline assignment: CDR1 SQVTM and CDR2 ANQGSEA. The CDR3 spans 14 residues. The CDR3 sequence: CCVAGQGGYNEQFF. The CDR3, as DNA: TGCTGCGTAGCAGGACAGGGTGGGTACAATGAGCAGTTCTTC.

This CDR3 reads CAWSVQVAVSGNTIYF. The CDR3 coding sequence is TGTGCCTGGAGTGTACAGGTGGCAGTCTCTGGAAACACCATATATTTT. The V gene is TRBV30, the J gene TRBJ1-3; maybe TRBD1 (5 bases). V shed 0 bases and J shed 0 bases, with 12 bases lying between them. This CDR3 comprises 16 residues. Germline CDR1 is GTSNPN and CDR2 is SVGIG (reference sequence).

This clonotype was observed a handful of times. The CDR3 sequence is CASTFSVGYTF. The CDR3 bases are TGTGCCAGCACCTTCAGCGTTGGCTACACCTTC. The chain has TRBV7-9 and TRBJ1-2; D gene ambiguous. CDR1 is SEHNR, CDR2 FQNEAQ, per germline (reference sequence). V lost 7 bases, J lost 7 bases, and 10 bases lay in between. CDR3 length: 11 amino acids.

This clonotype was picked up a small number of times. The gene calls are TRBV20-1 and TRBJ2-7; 7 bases are a match to TRBD2. The CDR3 consists of 13 residues. Germline V gives CDR1 DFQATT, CDR2 SNEGSKA (reference sequence). The trim removed 1 base at V and 1 base at J, leaving 1 base unmatched. CDR3 coding DNA: TGCAGTGCTAGAGTGGGGGGGTCCTACGAGCAGTACTTC. Protein sequence: CSARVGGSYEQYF.

The chain recombines TRBV29-1 with TRBJ2-7, with D tentatively TRBD1 or TRBD2 (5 bases each). The CDR3 extends over 11 amino acids. Trimming cost V 6 bases and J 6 bases, with 12 bases left between them. The germline CDR1 and CDR2 sequences are SQVTM and ANQGSEA. DNA for the CDR3: TGCAGCGTCGGGGCCTGGCGCGAGCAGTACTTC. Translation: CSVGAWREQYF.

This clonotype was observed at least ten times. The chain recombines TRBV5-1 with TRBJ2-3; unclear D gene. The CDR3 contains 14 residues. Germline assignment: CDR1 SGHRS and CDR2 YFSETQ. Trimming cost V 2 bases and J 1 base, with 8 bases left between them. CDR3 DNA sequence: TGCGCCAGCAGCTTCGGGCAGGGCACAGATACGCAGTATTTT. Translated, it gives CASSFGQGTDTQYF.

The table lists this clonotype with many counts. The chain couples TRBV12-3 or TRBV12-4 to TRBJ1-5; TRBD1 aligns across 7 bases. After removal of 5 bases from V and 5 bases from J, the junction contained 3 bases not matched to a gene. The CDR3 spans 13 residues. CDR3: CASSLDRDQPQHF. In DNA form, the CDR3 reads TGTGCCAGCAGTCTTGACAGGGATCAGCCCCAGCATTTT.

V usage is TRBV12-5 and J usage is TRBJ1-5, with a weak D call TRBD1 (6 bases). CDR3 length: 16 residues. V was trimmed by 2 bases and J by 5 bases, leaving 16 bases between them. Germline V CDR1 and CDR2: LGHNT, FRNRAP. This CDR3 is CASGLLMSGGYQPQHF. The DNA for the CDR3 is TGTGCTAGTGGTTTGCTAATGTCGGGGGGCTATCAGCCCCAGCATTTT.

In this sample, this clonotype turned up a few times. The chain joins TRBV29-1 to TRBJ1-2, with a tentative D call TRBD1 (6 bases). The CDR3 runs 14 residues. Germline V CDR1 and CDR2: SQVTM, ANQGSEA. V was cut by 1 base and J by 6 bases, with 15 bases left in between. The CDR3 DNA sequence: TGCAGCGTTGAAGCACAGGGTATCCTCAATGGCTACACCTTC. It encodes CSVEAQGILNGYTF.

Details on this clonotype: One junction end does not reproduce the germline sequence, and a read error may be involved. The CDR3 is CAISDPRGADTQYF. The CDR3 DNA reads TGTGCCATCAGTGATCCCCGGGGTGCAGATACGCAGTATTTT. The genes are TRBV24-1 and TRBJ2-3; D is perhaps TRBD2 (5 bases). CDR1 is KGHDR, CDR2 SFDVKD, per germline. The CDR3 contains 14 residues.

This clonotype was seen more than once but under ten times. V is TRBV12-3 or TRBV12-4 and J is TRBJ2-1; TRBD2 matches 11 bases. This CDR3 comprises 17 residues. With V trimmed by 2 bases and J by 9 bases, 12 bases remained unmatched. The CDR3 sequence is CASSLSRLAGTDSEQFF. CDR3 sequence (DNA): TGTGCCAGCAGTTTAAGCCGACTAGCGGGGACCGACAGTGAGCAGTTCTTC.

This clonotype was counted between two and nine times. The rearrangement uses TRBV11-3 and TRBJ1-1; TRBD1 matches at 7 bases. Trimming took 3 bases from V and 5 from J; bases not matched to a gene: 6. CDR1 is SGHNT and CDR2 is YENEEA in the germline V gene. The CDR3 is 14 amino acids. This chain's CDR3 is CASSFMRQGTEAFF. In DNA, the CDR3 is TGTGCCAGCAGCTTCATGAGACAGGGTACTGAAGCTTTCTTT.

This clonotype was seen a few times. The chain recombines TRBV29-1 with TRBJ1-1; D is unresolved. V was cut by 4 bases and J by 7 bases, with 10 bases left in between. Germline V gives CDR1 SQVTM, CDR2 ANQGSEA. CDR3 length: 11 amino acids. In DNA form, the CDR3 reads TGCAGCGTTGTTAGTGCCCTTGAAGCTTTCTTT. This translates into CSVVSALEAFF.

V gene TRBV29-1 combines with J gene TRBJ1-2, with D unresolved. Between the trimmed V and J ends, which lost 3 bases and 5 bases, there was a span of 13 bases. The CDR3 is 13 amino acids. Germline V gene data show CDR1 as SQVTM and CDR2 as ANQGSEA. The CDR3 nucleotides read TGCAGCGTTGAGGGTCTACGGGGTTATGGCTACACCTTC. Its translation is CSVEGLRGYGYTF.